Below are 5 T cell receptor beta chains sequenced from a single sample in a study of response to subunit inactivated influenza vaccine. Via MiXCR, TCRdb re-called the RT-PCR reads, giving one row per CDR3 protein. The table lists some 550,000 distinct CDR3 sequences, around 25% of them singletons. These data were likewise used in another study, on T cells expressing NK-cell markers. That report adds: Generation of TCR beta cDNA was performed by 5'RACE template switching incorporating UMIs.

The sequences come from CD4+ T cells sorted from PBMCs, collected about 13 days after vaccination. These receptors were obtained from a man in his fifties or sixties who received an inactivated influenza vaccine.

This clonotype came up a few times. The J gene is TRBJ2-3, the V gene TRBV7-3, with 11 bases that match TRBD2. The CDR3 is made up of 18 amino acids. The ends lost 1 base at V and 1 base at J; junction bases unmatched: 7. CDR1 and CDR2 from the germline V gene are SGHTA and FQGTGA. CDR3 coding DNA: TGTGCCAGCAGCTTAATGGCCCGGACTAGCGGGCGCACAGATACGCAGTATTTT. Protein: CASSLMARTSGRTDTQYF.

A few counts support this clonotype. The rearrangement uses TRBV12-3 or TRBV12-4 and TRBJ1-1; the D gene is possibly TRBD1 (5 bases). The CDR3 is 12 amino acids. Trimming removed 0 bases from V and 13 bases from J, with 12 bases in between. CDR3 in amino acids: CASSLAGRVVFF. In DNA, the CDR3 is TGTGCCAGCAGTTTAGCTGGCAGGGTAGTTTTCTTT.

This clonotype was counted a few times. The gene calls are TRBV7-2 and TRBJ1-1; no definite D call. This CDR3 is built from 15 residues. The germline CDR1 and CDR2 sequences are SGHTA and FQGNSA. Trimming shortened V by 4 bases and J by 4 bases, and 16 bases separated the two germline ends. CDR3 amino acids: CASSYAVTVRTEAFF. The CDR3 DNA reads TGTGCCAGCAGCTACGCAGTCACAGTTCGCACTGAAGCTTTCTTT.

This clonotype has only a few counts. The V gene is TRBV7-9, the J gene TRBJ1-5, with unresolved D. CDR1 SEHNR and CDR2 FQNEAQ come from the germline V gene (reference sequence). V lost 3 bases and J 0 bases, leaving 6 bases between the germline ends. The CDR3 totals 14 residues. For the CDR3, the DNA is TGTGCCAGCAGCTTTGAGTATAGCAATCAGCCCCAGCATTTT. Its protein is CASSFEYSNQPQHF.

J is TRBJ2-7 and V is TRBV20-1, with a tentative D call TRBD1 (6 bases). Trimming shortened V by 4 bases and J by 2 bases, and 9 bases separated the two germline ends. This CDR3 region has 12 residues. Germline V gene sequence: CDR1 DFQATT, CDR2 SNEGSKA (reference sequence). The DNA for the CDR3 is TGCAGTGCTATCCGGGACACCTACGAGCAGTACTTC. Translated, it gives CSAIRDTYEQYF.